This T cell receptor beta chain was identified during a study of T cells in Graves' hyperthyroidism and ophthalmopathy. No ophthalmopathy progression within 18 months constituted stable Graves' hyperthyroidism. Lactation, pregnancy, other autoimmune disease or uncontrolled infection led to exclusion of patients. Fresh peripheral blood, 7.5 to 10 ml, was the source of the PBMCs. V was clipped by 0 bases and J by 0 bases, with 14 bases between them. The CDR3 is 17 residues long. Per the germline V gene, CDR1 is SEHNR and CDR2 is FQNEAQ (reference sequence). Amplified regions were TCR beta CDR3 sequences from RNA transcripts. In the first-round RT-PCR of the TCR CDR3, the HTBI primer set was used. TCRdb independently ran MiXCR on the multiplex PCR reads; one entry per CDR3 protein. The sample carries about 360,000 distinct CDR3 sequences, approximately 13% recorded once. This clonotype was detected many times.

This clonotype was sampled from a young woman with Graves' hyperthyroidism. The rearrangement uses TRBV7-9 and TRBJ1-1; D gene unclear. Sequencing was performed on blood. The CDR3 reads CASSLAKGILMNTEAFF. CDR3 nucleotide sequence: TGTGCCAGCAGCTTAGCGAAAGGTATATTGATGAACACTGAAGCTTTCTTT.